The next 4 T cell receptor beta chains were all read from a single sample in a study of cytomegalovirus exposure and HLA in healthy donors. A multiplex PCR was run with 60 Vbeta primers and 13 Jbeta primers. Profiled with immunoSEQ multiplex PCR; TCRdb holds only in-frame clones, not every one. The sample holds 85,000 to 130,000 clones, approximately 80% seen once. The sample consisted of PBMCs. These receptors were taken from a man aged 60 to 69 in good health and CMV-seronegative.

The CDR3 sequence: CAISAGSVSQPQHF. CDR3 nucleotide sequence: TGTGCCATCAGTGCCGGGAGCGTCAGTCAGCCCCAGCATTTT. The chain is built from TRBV10-3 and TRBJ1-5; D uncertain. The ends were cut back, 4 bases at V and 6 bases at J, with 13 bases in the middle. Germline V lookup: CDR1 ENHRY, CDR2 SYGVKD. CDR3 length equals 14 residues.

The CDR3 coding sequence is TGTGCCGGAGGGGATCTTTACCCAGATACGCAGTATTTT. Encoded protein: CAGGDLYPDTQYF. The chain recombines TRBV5-4 with TRBJ2-3; a possible D gene is TRBD2 (6 bases). Per germline, CDR1 SGHNT and CDR2 YYREEE (reference sequence). This CDR3 contains 13 residues. V lost 10 bases, J lost 4 bases, and 16 bases lay in between.

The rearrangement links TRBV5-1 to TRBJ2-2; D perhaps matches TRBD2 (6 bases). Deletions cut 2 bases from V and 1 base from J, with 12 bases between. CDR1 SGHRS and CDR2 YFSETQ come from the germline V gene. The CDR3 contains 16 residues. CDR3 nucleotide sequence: TGCGCCAGCAGCTTCATAGCGGAACTGAACACCGGGGAGCTGTTTTTT. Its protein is CASSFIAELNTGELFF.

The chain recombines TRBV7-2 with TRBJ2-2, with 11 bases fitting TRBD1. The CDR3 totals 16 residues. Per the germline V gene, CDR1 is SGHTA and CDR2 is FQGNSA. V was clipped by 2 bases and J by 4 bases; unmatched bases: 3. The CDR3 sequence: CASSLLGQGATGELFF. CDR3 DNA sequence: TGTGCCAGCAGCTTACTCGGACAGGGGGCCACCGGGGAGCTGTTTTTT.